This TCR delta chain was sequenced for a study of gamma-delta chains in newborns, infants, children. Study-wide context: Microbial exposure reportedly drives polyclonal innate γδ T cell expansion after birth.

Losses at the gene ends were 8 bases for V and 4 bases for J; bases not matched to a gene: 17. This CDR3 is 17 amino acids long. Germline CDR1 and CDR2: TSWWSYY and QGS. This clone occurred a few times. TCRdb fed the reads into CATT to redo clone calling. The repertoire consists of about 2,400 delta-chain clones, with around 9.9% occurring once and the leading ten covering 15% to 18%. J is TRDJ1 and V is TRDV1; 9 nucleotides agree with TRDD3. The origin of this receptor is a child who was a newborn, infant or young child, either healthy, febrile or measles-vaccinated (not recorded which). The material sequenced was blood. CDR3 sequence: CALSPLYGGDTIDKLIF. The CDR3 nucleotides are TGTGCTCTTTCCCCCCTTTACGGGGGGGATACCATCGATAAACTCATCTTT.